These T cell receptor beta chains were read from a single sample in a study of blood T cell repertoires in COVID-19. Measured with immunoSEQ multiplex PCR; TCRdb has only the in-frame clones, and not every one. The repertoire holds 80,000 to 100,000 clones, with roughly nine tenths as singletons. Input material: peripheral blood. The receptors originated from a human donor with active COVID-19. The donor label of this sample is uncertain. The CDR3 runs from the conserved cysteine through the conserved F or W. A D gene is named only where the DNA matches it firmly. The listing skips clone size in some rows; elsewhere it reads once, few, many or a size class.

D gene: -; clone size: -; V gene: TRBV11-2; J gene: TRBJ1-2; CDR3 DNA: TGTGCCAGCAGTCCTCTCCTCTTGACTTGGAACTATGGCTACACCTTC; CDR3 protein: CASSPLLLTWNYGYTF
D gene: -; clone size: -; V gene: TRBV27; J gene: TRBJ1-5; CDR3 DNA: TGTGCCAGCAAGAGGGCCAATAGCAATCAGCCCCAGCATTTT; CDR3 protein: CASKRANSNQPQHF
D gene: -; clone size: -; V gene: TRBV2; J gene: TRBJ2-2; CDR3 DNA: TGTGCCAGCAGCCAGGCCCTACCGGGGGCGAACACCGGGGAGCTGTTTTTT; CDR3 protein: CASSQALPGANTGELFF
D gene: TRBD2; clone size: -; V gene: TRBV4-2; J gene: TRBJ2-3; CDR3 DNA: TGTGCCAGCAGCCAAGATCGGGGTAGCGGGGCAGATACGCAGTATTTT; CDR3 protein: CASSQDRGSGADTQYF
D gene: -; clone size: -; V gene: TRBV6-6; J gene: TRBJ2-1; CDR3 DNA: TGTGCCAGCAGTTACGGCGGGGAGATCTACAATGAGCAGTTCTTC; CDR3 protein: CASSYGGEIYNEQFF
D gene: TRBD1; clone size: once; V gene: TRBV7-6; J gene: TRBJ2-6; CDR3 DNA: TGTGCCAGCAGCCTGACAGGGTACCTCTCTGGGGCCAACGTCCTGACTTTC; CDR3 protein: CASSLTGYLSGANVLTF
D gene: -; clone size: -; V gene: TRBV12-3/TRBV12-4; J gene: TRBJ2-2; CDR3 DNA: TGTGCCAGCAGCCCCCTGAGTCCCGGGGAGCTGTTTTTT; CDR3 protein: CASSPLSPGELFF
D gene: TRBD2; clone size: once; V gene: TRBV9; J gene: TRBJ2-3; CDR3 DNA: TGTGCCAGCAGGCCCGGCGGGACTAGCGTTTCAGATACGCAGTATTTT; CDR3 protein: CASRPGGTSVSDTQYF
D gene: -; clone size: -; V gene: TRBV12-3/TRBV12-4; J gene: TRBJ1-1; CDR3 DNA: TGTGCCAGCAGACCACAGGAGAACACTGAAGCTTTCTTT; CDR3 protein: CASRPQENTEAFF
D gene: -; clone size: -; V gene: TRBV29-1; J gene: TRBJ2-1; CDR3 DNA: TGCAGCATCCCTAGCGCCGGTGAGCAGTTCTTC; CDR3 protein: CSIPSAGEQFF
D gene: TRBD2; clone size: -; V gene: TRBV7-3; J gene: TRBJ2-3; CDR3 DNA: TGTGCCAGCAGCCCCGCGGTAGCGGGGGCCGAAGATACGCAGTATTTT; CDR3 protein: CASSPAVAGAEDTQYF
D gene: -; clone size: -; V gene: TRBV15; J gene: TRBJ1-5; CDR3 DNA: TGTGCCACCAGCAGTTTGGTGGGGCAGAGAAATCAGCCCCAGCATTTT; CDR3 protein: CATSSLVGQRNQPQHF
D gene: TRBD2; clone size: -; V gene: TRBV3-1/TRBV3-2; J gene: TRBJ2-5; CDR3 DNA: TGTGCCAGCAGCCAAGATGCTAGCGGGGGGGCGGAGACCCAGTACTTC; CDR3 protein: CASSQDASGGAETQYF
D gene: TRBD1; clone size: -; V gene: TRBV5-1; J gene: TRBJ2-3; CDR3 DNA: TGCGCCAGCAGCTTGGCTCCAGGGGGAGATACGCAGTATTTT; CDR3 protein: CASSLAPGGDTQYF
D gene: TRBD2; clone size: -; V gene: TRBV19; J gene: TRBJ2-5; CDR3 DNA: TGTGCCAGTAGTATATATTGGGCCCCGGGAGGGCGGTCCGGAGAGACCCAGTACTTC; CDR3 protein: CASSIYWAPGGRSGETQYF
D gene: TRBD2; clone size: -; V gene: TRBV2; J gene: TRBJ2-3; CDR3 DNA: TGTGCCAGCAGTGAAGGCCTAGCGGGTGTTAATACGCAGTATTTT; CDR3 protein: CASSEGLAGVNTQYF
D gene: -; clone size: -; V gene: TRBV5-4; J gene: TRBJ1-1; CDR3 DNA: TGTGCCAGCAGCCAGGACTGGACGGACCAGAACACTGAAGCTTTCTTT; CDR3 protein: CASSQDWTDQNTEAFF
D gene: -; clone size: -; V gene: TRBV28; J gene: TRBJ1-5; CDR3 DNA: TGTGCCAGCAGTTTATGGGGGGGGACCGAGTCCCTCCCCCAGCATTTT; CDR3 protein: CASSLWGGTESLPQHF
D gene: -; clone size: -; V gene: TRBV5-1; J gene: TRBJ2-3; CDR3 DNA: TGCGCCAGCAGCTTGTCGGGCGGGAGCACAGATACGCAGTATTTT; CDR3 protein: CASSLSGGSTDTQYF
D gene: TRBD1; clone size: -; V gene: TRBV7-9; J gene: TRBJ2-3; CDR3 DNA: TGTGCCAGCAGCTCCTCCGGGACAGGGCAAGATACGCAGTATTTT; CDR3 protein: CASSSSGTGQDTQYF
D gene: -; clone size: -; V gene: TRBV23-1; J gene: TRBJ1-1; CDR3 DNA: TGCGCCAGCACTTCAATCAAGGGACAAAAAGAGAGGACTGAAGCTTTCTTT; CDR3 protein: CASTSIKGQKERTEAFF
D gene: TRBD1; clone size: -; V gene: TRBV5-1; J gene: TRBJ2-2; CDR3 DNA: TGCGCCACCGGAGAGGGGGCAGGAACCGGGGAGCTGTTTTTT; CDR3 protein: CATGEGAGTGELFF